The next 15 T cell receptor beta chains were all read from a single sample in a study of blood T cell repertoires in COVID-19. Produced via immunoSEQ multiplex PCR; TCRdb's table is partial and in-frame only. The repertoire holds about 63,000 clones, with about 88% as singletons. Sequences were obtained from peripheral blood. The receptors shown here come from a human donor in a cohort sampled during active COVID-19.

The chain is built from TRBV5-8 and TRBJ2-7; D perhaps matches TRBD2 (7 bases). Between the trimmed V and J ends, which lost 0 bases and 5 bases, there was a span of 18 bases. Germline V gene lookup returns CDR1 SGHTS and CDR2 YDEGEE. CDR3 length: 16 amino acids. The CDR3 is CASSLGGAGARNEQYF. The CDR3 region has the DNA TGTGCCAGCAGCTTGGGGGGGGCGGGAGCGAGAAACGAGCAGTACTTC.

The chain combines TRBV19 with TRBJ2-6; TRBD2 is a possible D gene (6 bases). Trimming cost V 3 bases and J 1 base, with 7 bases left between them. Germline V CDR1 and CDR2: LNHDA, SQIVND (reference sequence). CDR3 size: 15 residues. The CDR3 nucleotides read TGTGCCAGTAGTATTGGAGGGTCTGGGGCCAACGTCCTGACTTTC. It yields the protein CASSIGGSGANVLTF.

The chain is built from TRBV28 and TRBJ1-6; D may be TRBD1 (5 bases). CDR3 size: 15 residues. Germline-derived CDR1 and CDR2 are MDHEN and SYDVKM. V dropped 2 bases and J dropped 8 bases, with 13 bases sitting between them. The CDR3 loop is CASSLIGGVHSPLHF. The DNA for the CDR3 is TGTGCCAGCAGTTTAATCGGGGGTGTACATTCACCCCTCCACTTT.

The rearrangement joins TRBV5-1 to TRBJ1-1; possibly TRBD1 for D (5 bases). Germline CDR1 SGHRS, CDR2 YFSETQ. Between the trimmed V and J ends, which lost 1 base and 1 base, there was a span of 5 bases. The CDR3 totals 13 residues. Here the CDR3 DNA reads TGCGCCAGCAGCTTGACAGGGAACACTGAAGCTTTCTTT. Translated: CASSLTGNTEAFF.

The J gene is TRBJ1-5, the V gene TRBV19; 7 bases agree with TRBD1. In germline, CDR1 is LNHDA, CDR2 SQIVND (reference sequence). Trimming removed 6 bases from V and 0 bases from J; junction bases left unmatched: 8. The CDR3 totals 16 residues. Written as DNA, the CDR3 is TGTGCCAGTAGGGGACAGCCCAATTATAGCAATCAGCCCCAGCATTTT. Protein: CASRGQPNYSNQPQHF.

This clone was detected only a few times. This rearrangement joins TRBV7-9 to TRBJ2-7, with 7 bases lining up with TRBD1. This CDR3 comprises 14 residues. V trimming: 4 bases; J trimming: 5 bases; junction bases outside the gene matches: 8. The germline CDR1 and CDR2 sequences are SEHNR and FQNEAQ (reference sequence). CDR3 protein: CASSSLTGIDEQYF. The DNA of the CDR3 is TGTGCCAGCAGCTCCCTGACAGGGATCGACGAGCAGTACTTC. The complete variable domain, with remaining parts taken from reference TRBV7-9 and TRBJ2-7, reads DTGVSQNPRHKITKRGQNVTFRCDPISEHNRLYWYRQTLGQGPEFLTYFQNEAQLEKSRLLSDRFSAERPKGSFSTLEIQRTEQGDSAMYLCASSSLTGIDEQYFGPGTRLTVT.

This clone was seen only a few times. This chain links TRBV18 with TRBJ2-7; a possible D gene is TRBD1 (5 bases). The CDR3 runs 15 residues. The germline gives CDR1 KGHSH, CDR2 LQKENI. Trimming took off 2 bases at V and 4 bases at J, with 15 bases between the two ends. The CDR3 nucleotides read TGTGCCAGCTCACCAGCTCGAATGACAGTTTACGAGCAGTACTTC. It translates to CASSPARMTVYEQYF.

The chain couples TRBV3-1 (or the pseudogene TRBV3-2) to TRBJ2-7, with D uncertain. The CDR3 consists of 13 residues. V gave up 0 bases and J gave up 9 bases, with 12 bases separating them. Germline CDR1 and CDR2: LGHDT and YNNKEL (reference sequence). The CDR3 coding sequence is TGTGCCAGCAGCCAAGATCCCATTTTGCGGCAGTACTTC. This gives the protein CASSQDPILRQYF.

This chain joins TRBV7-9 and TRBJ1-1; D is unclear. There are 11 residues in the CDR3. The V end was cut by 6 bases, the J end by 8 bases, with 10 bases between. The germline V gene encodes CDR1 SEHNR and CDR2 FQNEAQ (reference sequence). The CDR3 DNA reads as TGTGCCAGCAGTCACACAACAGAAGCTTTCTTT. Its protein is CASSHTTEAFF.

The chain combines TRBV10-1 with TRBJ1-5; D gene unclear. CDR1 and CDR2 from the germline V gene are WNHNN and SYGVQD (reference sequence). Trimming pared 3 bases from V and 9 bases from J, leaving 12 bases between. The CDR3 is 13 residues long. The CDR3 loop is CASSEYEARPQHF. The DNA of the CDR3 is TGCGCCAGCAGTGAATACGAGGCTCGGCCCCAGCATTTT.

The genes are TRBV4-2 and TRBJ2-5; 7 bases align to TRBD1. The J call may be in error: the DNA end matches TRBJ2-7 better. Looked up from germline, CDR1 is LGHNA and CDR2 is YNFKEQ. The CDR3 consists of 16 residues. The CDR3: CASSQDSGGVRYEQYF. The CDR3 DNA reads TGTGCCAGCAGCCAAGATTCAGGGGGAGTTCGCTACGAGCAGTACTTC.

V usage is TRBV10-3 and J usage is TRBJ2-7, with 8 bases that match TRBD1. The CDR3 runs to 13 residues. Looked up from germline, CDR1 is ENHRY and CDR2 is SYGVKD. J lost 4 bases, V lost 8 bases, and 7 bases had no gene match. CDR3 nucleotides: TGTGCCATCGGACGGCAGGGGGCTTACGAGCAGTACTTC. It is translated as CAIGRQGAYEQYF.

The rearrangement joins TRBV28 to TRBJ1-3, with D maybe TRBD1 (5 bases). From germline, CDR1 is MDHEN and CDR2 SYDVKM. The CDR3 has 16 residues. Trimming removed 6 bases from V and 4 bases from J, with 19 bases in between. CDR3 sequence reads: CASSPPVGGIGNTIYF. DNA for the CDR3: TGTGCCAGCAGCCCCCCCGTCGGGGGGATAGGAAACACCATATATTTT.

The V gene is TRBV2, the J gene TRBJ1-5; D is ambiguous. CDR3 length: 14 amino acids. The V gene lost 3 bases and the J gene lost 16 bases, with 22 bases spanning the gap. Germline lookup yields CDR1 SNHLY and CDR2 FYNNEI. Here the CDR3 DNA reads TGTGCCAGCAGTGATGCGCTCGAACCACCATATATACATTTT. It yields the protein CASSDALEPPYIHF.

The rearrangement joins TRBV7-9 to TRBJ1-4; 9 nucleotides align to TRBD1. Trimming removed 3 bases from V and 11 bases from J; junction bases left unmatched: 4. The CDR3 runs 13 residues. From germline, CDR1 is SEHNR and CDR2 FQNEAQ (reference sequence). DNA of the CDR3: TGTGCCAGCAGCTTGGGACAGGGTTTGAAACTGTTTTTT. Its protein is CASSLGQGLKLFF.